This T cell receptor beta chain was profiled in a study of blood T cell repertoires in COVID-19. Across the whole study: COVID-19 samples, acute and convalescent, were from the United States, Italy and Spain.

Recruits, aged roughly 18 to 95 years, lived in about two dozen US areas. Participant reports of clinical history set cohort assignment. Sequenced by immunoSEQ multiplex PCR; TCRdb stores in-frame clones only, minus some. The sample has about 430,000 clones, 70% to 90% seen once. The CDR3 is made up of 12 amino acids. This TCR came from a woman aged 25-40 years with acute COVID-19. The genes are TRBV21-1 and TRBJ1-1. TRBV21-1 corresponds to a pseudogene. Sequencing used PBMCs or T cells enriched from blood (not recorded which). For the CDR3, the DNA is TGTGCCAGCCCACCTTTGGAGGGCGAAGCTTTCTTT. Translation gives CASPPLEGEAFF.